The sequence of this TCR beta chain was determined in a study of T cells after posttransplantation cyclophosphamide. This CDR3 is 14 amino acids long. The V end was cut by 2 bases, the J end by 4 bases, with 9 bases between. The table came from immunoSEQ multiplex PCR; TCRdb's copy has only in-frame clones and leaves some out. The specimen has around 35,000 clones, none found just once. Overall study findings and caveats: Tissue-infiltrating T cells from skin or gut overlapped little with blood T cells. Recipient CMV seropositivity and CMV reactivation strongly tracked TRB clonality.

This clone came up many times. Its target is unknown. The receptor's source is a woman in her forties or fifties in good health and a related stem cell transplant donor. Sequencing used PBMCs. The rearrangement joins TRBV12-3 or TRBV12-4 to TRBJ2-1; D is perhaps TRBD1 (6 bases). CDR3 sequence (DNA): TGTGCCAGCAGTTTAAGGGGGATTTACAATGAGCAGTTCTTC. This translates into CASSLRGIYNEQFF.